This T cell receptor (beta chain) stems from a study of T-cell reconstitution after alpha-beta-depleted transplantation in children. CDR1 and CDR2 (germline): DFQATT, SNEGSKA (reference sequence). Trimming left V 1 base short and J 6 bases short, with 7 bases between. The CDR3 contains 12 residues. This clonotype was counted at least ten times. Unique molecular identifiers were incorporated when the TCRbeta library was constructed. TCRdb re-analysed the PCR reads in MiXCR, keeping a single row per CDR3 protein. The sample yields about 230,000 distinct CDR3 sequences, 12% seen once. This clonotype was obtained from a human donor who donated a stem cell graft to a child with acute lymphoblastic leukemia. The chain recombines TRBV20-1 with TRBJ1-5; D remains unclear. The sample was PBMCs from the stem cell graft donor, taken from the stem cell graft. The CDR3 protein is CSARGSFQPQHF. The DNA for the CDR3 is TGCAGTGCTAGAGGTAGCTTTCAGCCCCAGCATTTT.